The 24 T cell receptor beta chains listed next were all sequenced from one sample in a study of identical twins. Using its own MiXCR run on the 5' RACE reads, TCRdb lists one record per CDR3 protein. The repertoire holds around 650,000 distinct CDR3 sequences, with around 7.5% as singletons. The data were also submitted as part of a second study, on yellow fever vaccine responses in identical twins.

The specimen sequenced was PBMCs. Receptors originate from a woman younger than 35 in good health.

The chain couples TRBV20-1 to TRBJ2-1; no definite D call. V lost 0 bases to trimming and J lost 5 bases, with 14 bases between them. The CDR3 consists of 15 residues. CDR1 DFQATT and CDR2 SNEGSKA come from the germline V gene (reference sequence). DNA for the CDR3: TGCAGTGCTAGAGAGGGGTGGGCGGAACACAATGAGCAGTTCTTC. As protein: CSAREGWAEHNEQFF.

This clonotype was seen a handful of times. The CDR3 protein is CASSVTSGRGETQYF. Here the CDR3 DNA reads TGTGCCAGCAGCGTTACTAGCGGGAGGGGGGAGACCCAGTACTTC. The gene calls are TRBV27 and TRBJ2-5, with 13 bases identical to TRBD2. The germline CDR1 and CDR2 sequences are MNHEY and SMNVEV (reference sequence). CDR3 length: 15 amino acids. The ends lost 6 bases at V and 5 bases at J; junction bases unmatched: 6.

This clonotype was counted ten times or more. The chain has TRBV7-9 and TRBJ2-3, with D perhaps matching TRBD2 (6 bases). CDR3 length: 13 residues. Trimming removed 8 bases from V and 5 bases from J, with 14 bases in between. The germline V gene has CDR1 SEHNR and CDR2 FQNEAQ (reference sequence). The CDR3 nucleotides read TGTGCCAGCCACTGGGGCGGGGAAGATACGCAGTATTTT. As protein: CASHWGGEDTQYF.

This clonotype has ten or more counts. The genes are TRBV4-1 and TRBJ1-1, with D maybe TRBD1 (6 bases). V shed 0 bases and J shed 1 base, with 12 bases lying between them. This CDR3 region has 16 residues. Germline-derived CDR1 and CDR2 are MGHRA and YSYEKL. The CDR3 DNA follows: TGCGCCAGCAGCCAAGACCGGGGGGCCGGGAACACTGAAGCTTTCTTT. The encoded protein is CASSQDRGAGNTEAFF.

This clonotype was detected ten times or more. CDR3 protein: CASRGLTLSNQPQHF. CDR3 nucleotides: TGTGCCAGCAGGGGTCTGACCCTTAGCAATCAGCCCCAGCATTTT. The chain is built from TRBV6-1 and TRBJ1-5; no reliable D call. CDR3 size: 15 residues. Trimming shortened V by 6 bases and J by 0 bases, and 12 bases separated the two germline ends. Germline CDR1 reads MNHNS; CDR2 reads SASEGT.

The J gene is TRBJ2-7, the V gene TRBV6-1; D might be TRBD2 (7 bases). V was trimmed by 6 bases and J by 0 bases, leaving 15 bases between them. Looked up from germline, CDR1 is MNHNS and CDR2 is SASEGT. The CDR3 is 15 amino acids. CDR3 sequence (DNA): TGTGCCAGCAGAGCTGGGAGGGGGGGCTCCTACGAGCAGTACGTC. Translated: CASRAGRGGSYEQYV.

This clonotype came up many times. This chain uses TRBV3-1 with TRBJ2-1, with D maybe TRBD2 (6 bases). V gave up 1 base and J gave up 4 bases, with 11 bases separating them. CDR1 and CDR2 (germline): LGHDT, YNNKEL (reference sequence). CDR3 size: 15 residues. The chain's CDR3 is CASSQGSGLYNEQFF. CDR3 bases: TGTGCCAGCAGCCAAGGCAGCGGGCTGTACAATGAGCAGTTCTTC.

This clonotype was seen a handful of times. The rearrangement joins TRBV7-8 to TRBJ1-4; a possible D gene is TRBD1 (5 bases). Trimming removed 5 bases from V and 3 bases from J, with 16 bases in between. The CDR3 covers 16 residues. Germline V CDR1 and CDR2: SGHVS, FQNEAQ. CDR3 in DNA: TGTGCCAGCAGCCACAGTCCGGGACGTTCTAATGAAAAACTGTTTTTT. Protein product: CASSHSPGRSNEKLFF.

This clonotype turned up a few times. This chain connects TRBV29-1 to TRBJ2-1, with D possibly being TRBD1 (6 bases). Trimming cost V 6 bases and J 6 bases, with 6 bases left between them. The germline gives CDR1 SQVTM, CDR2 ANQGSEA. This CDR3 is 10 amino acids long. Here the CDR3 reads CSVTGNEQFF. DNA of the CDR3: TGCAGCGTGACAGGCAATGAGCAGTTCTTC.

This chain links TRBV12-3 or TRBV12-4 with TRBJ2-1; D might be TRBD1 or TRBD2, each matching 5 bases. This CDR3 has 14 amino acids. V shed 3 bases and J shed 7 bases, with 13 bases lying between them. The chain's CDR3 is CASSFTGPRNEQFF. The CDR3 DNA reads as TGTGCCAGCAGTTTTACGGGGCCGAGGAATGAGCAGTTCTTC.

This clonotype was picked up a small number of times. The DNA of the CDR3 is TGTGCCAGCAACCCGGGAGGGAACACTGAAGCTTTCTTT. Translation gives CASNPGGNTEAFF. The chain recombines TRBV6-1 with TRBJ1-1, with D hard to call. Trimming left V 7 bases short and J 1 base short, with 10 bases between. The CDR3 length is 13 residues. Per the germline V gene, CDR1 is MNHNS and CDR2 is SASEGT.

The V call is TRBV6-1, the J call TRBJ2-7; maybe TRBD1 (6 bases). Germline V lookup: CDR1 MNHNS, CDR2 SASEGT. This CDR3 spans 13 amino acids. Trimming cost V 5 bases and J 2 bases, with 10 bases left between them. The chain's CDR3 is CASSRDTPYEQYF. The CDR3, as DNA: TGTGCCAGCAGTAGGGACACTCCCTACGAGCAGTACTTC.

CDR3 in amino acids: CASSSTGGPTDTQYF. CDR3 coding DNA: TGCGCCAGCAGCTCGACGGGGGGGCCCACAGATACGCAGTATTTT. The chain carries TRBV5-1 and TRBJ2-3; 8 nucleotides line up with TRBD2. CDR3 length: 15 residues. V gave up 3 bases and J gave up 2 bases; unmatched junction bases: 5. Germline CDR1 and CDR2: SGHRS and YFSETQ.

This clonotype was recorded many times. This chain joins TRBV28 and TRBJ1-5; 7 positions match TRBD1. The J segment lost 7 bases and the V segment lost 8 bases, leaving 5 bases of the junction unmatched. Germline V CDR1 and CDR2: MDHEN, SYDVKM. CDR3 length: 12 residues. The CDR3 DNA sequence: TGTGCCAGCGGCGCAGGGGGGCAGCCCCAGCATTTT. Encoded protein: CASGAGGQPQHF. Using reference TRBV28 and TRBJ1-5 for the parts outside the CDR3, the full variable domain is DVKVTQSSRYLVKRTGEKVFLECVQDMDHENMFWYRQDPGLGLRLIYFSYDVKMKEKGDIPEGYSVSREKKERFSLILESASTNQTSMYLCASGAGGQPQHFGDGTRLSIL.

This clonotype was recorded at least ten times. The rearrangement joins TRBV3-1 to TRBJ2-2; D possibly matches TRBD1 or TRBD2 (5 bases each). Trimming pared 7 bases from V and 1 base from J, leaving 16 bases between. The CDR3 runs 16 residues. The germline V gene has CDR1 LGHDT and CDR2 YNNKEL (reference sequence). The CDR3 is CASNKVAGRNTGELFF. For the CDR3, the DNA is TGTGCCAGCAACAAAGTAGCAGGGAGGAACACCGGGGAGCTGTTTTTT.

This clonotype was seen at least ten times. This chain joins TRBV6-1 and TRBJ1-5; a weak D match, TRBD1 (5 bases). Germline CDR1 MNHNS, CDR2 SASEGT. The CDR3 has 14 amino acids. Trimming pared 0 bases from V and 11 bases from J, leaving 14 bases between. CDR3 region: CASSEAGTPVSQHF. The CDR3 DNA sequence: TGTGCCAGCAGTGAAGCCGGGACGCCTGTGTCCCAGCATTTT.

CDR3 loop: CSVVASAEAFF. The CDR3 coding sequence is TGCAGCGTTGTGGCGAGCGCTGAAGCTTTCTTT. The V and J genes are TRBV29-1 and TRBJ1-1; D unresolved. V lost 4 bases and J lost 6, with 9 bases in between. The CDR3 has 11 amino acids. CDR1 and CDR2 from the germline V gene are SQVTM and ANQGSEA.

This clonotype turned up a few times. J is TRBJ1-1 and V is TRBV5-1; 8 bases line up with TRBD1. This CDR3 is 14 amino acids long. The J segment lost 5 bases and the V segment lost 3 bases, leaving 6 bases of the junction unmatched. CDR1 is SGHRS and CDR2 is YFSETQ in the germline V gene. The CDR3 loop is CASSSDRVPTEAFF. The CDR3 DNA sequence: TGCGCCAGCAGCTCGGACAGGGTTCCGACTGAAGCTTTCTTT.

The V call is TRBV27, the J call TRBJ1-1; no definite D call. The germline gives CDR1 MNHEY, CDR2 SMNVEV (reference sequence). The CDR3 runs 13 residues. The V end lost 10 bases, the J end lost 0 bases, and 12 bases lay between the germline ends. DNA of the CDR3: TGTGCCACCTTCAGGCAGCTGAACACTGAAGCTTTCTTT. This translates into CATFRQLNTEAFF.

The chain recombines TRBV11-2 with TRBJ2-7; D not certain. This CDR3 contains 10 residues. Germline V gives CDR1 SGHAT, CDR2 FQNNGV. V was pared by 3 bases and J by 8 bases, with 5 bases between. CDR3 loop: CASSLEKQYF. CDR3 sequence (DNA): TGTGCCAGCAGCTTGGAAAAGCAGTACTTC.

In DNA, the CDR3 is TGCAGTGCTAGAGATGTGGGCAGATCAGCCAAAAACATTCAGTACTTC. Encoded protein: CSARDVGRSAKNIQYF. The chain is built from TRBV20-1 and TRBJ2-4; D is ambiguous. Per the germline V gene, CDR1 is DFQATT and CDR2 is SNEGSKA (reference sequence). V was pared by 0 bases and J by 0 bases, with 12 bases between. The CDR3 runs 16 residues.

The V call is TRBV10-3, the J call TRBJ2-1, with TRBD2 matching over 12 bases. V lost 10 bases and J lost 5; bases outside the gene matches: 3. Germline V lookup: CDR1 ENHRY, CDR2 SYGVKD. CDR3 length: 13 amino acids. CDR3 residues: CATLAGGNNEQFF. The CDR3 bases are TGTGCCACCCTAGCGGGGGGGAACAATGAGCAGTTCTTC.

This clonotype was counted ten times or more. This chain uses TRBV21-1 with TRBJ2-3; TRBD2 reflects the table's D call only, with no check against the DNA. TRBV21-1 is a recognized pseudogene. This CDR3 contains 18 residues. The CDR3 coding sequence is TGTGCCAGCAGCAAAGTCCTTACAGTGTCTAGCGGCACAGATACGCAGTATTTT. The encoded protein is CASSKVLTVSSGTDTQYF.

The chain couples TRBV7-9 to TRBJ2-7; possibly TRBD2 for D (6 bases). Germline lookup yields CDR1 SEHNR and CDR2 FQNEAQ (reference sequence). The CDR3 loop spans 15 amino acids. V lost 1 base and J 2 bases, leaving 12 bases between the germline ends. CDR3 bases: TGTGCCAGCAGCTTAGGAGGACTAAACACCTACGAGCAGTACTTC. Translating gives CASSLGGLNTYEQYF.